This is a list of T cell receptor beta chains from one sample in a study of coeliac disease. The assay was immunoSEQ multiplex PCR, and TCRdb's table has in-frame clones only and misses some. The data show over 2,500 clones, with nearly 55% seen just once and 10% held by the top ten. The sample consisted of intraepithelial lymphocytes from the gut. These receptors all come from a man aged 50 to 60 with active celiac disease. Each CDR3 is given with its conserved first and last residue. The D gene is left open where the match is weak. Some rows have no size entry. The others give once, few or many, or a class for an expanded clone.

j_call: TRBJ2-7
clone_size: .
d_call: TRBD1
v_call: TRBV29-1
cdr3_aa: CSAGTAFYDEQYF
cdr3_nt: TGCAGCGCCGGGACAGCGTTTTACGACGAGCAGTACTTC

j_call: TRBJ1-6
clone_size: .
d_call: .
v_call: TRBV11-2
cdr3_aa: CASSLGSPGVADNSPLHF
cdr3_nt: TGTGCCAGCAGCTTAGGGTCCCCTGGAGTGGCAGATAATTCACCCCTCCACTTT

j_call: TRBJ2-3
clone_size: .
d_call: .
v_call: TRBV9
cdr3_aa: CASSAEGVGADTQYF
cdr3_nt: TGTGCCAGCAGCGCCGAGGGGGTCGGGGCAGATACGCAGTATTTT

j_call: TRBJ2-5
clone_size: .
d_call: TRBD2
v_call: TRBV7-2
cdr3_aa: CASSSGTSLQETQYF
cdr3_nt: TGTGCCAGCAGTTCCGGGACTAGCTTACAAGAGACCCAGTACTTC

j_call: TRBJ2-7
clone_size: large
d_call: TRBD1
v_call: TRBV7-9
cdr3_aa: CASSLLRSDRAMLQYF
cdr3_nt: TGTGCCAGCAGCCTACTTCGTTCGGACAGGGCTATGTTACAGTACTTC

j_call: TRBJ2-2
clone_size: .
d_call: TRBD1
v_call: TRBV23-1
cdr3_aa: CASSQSGTGATGELFF
cdr3_nt: TGCGCCAGCAGTCAGTCAGGTACAGGGGCCACCGGGGAGCTGTTTTTT

j_call: TRBJ1-5
clone_size: few
d_call: .
v_call: TRBV6-5
cdr3_aa: CASSYSIGEGNQPQHF
cdr3_nt: TGTGCCAGCAGTTACTCCATAGGGGAGGGCAATCAGCCCCAGCATTTT

j_call: TRBJ1-2
clone_size: .
d_call: TRBD1
v_call: TRBV6-6
cdr3_aa: CASSYLTMGQFYGYTF
cdr3_nt: TGTGCCAGCAGTTACCTCACCATGGGACAGTTCTATGGCTACACCTTC

j_call: TRBJ2-2
clone_size: .
d_call: TRBD2
v_call: TRBV10-1
cdr3_aa: CASSQSGRALGTGELFF
cdr3_nt: TGCGCCAGCAGTCAGAGCGGGAGGGCGCTTGGCACCGGGGAGCTGTTTTTT

j_call: TRBJ1-2
clone_size: .
d_call: .
v_call: TRBV29-1
cdr3_aa: CSVERENMINYGYTF
cdr3_nt: TGCAGCGTTGAACGGGAGAATATGATCAACTATGGCTACACCTTC

j_call: TRBJ2-7
clone_size: .
d_call: .
v_call: TRBV27
cdr3_aa: CASSFAADSTYEQYF
cdr3_nt: TGTGCCAGCAGTTTCGCGGCAGACTCTACTTACGAGCAGTACTTC

j_call: TRBJ2-3
clone_size: .
d_call: TRBD1
v_call: TRBV5-4
cdr3_aa: CASSLEGAVGDTQYF
cdr3_nt: TGTGCCAGCAGCTTGGAGGGGGCGGTGGGGGATACGCAGTATTTT

j_call: TRBJ2-1
clone_size: large
d_call: .
v_call: TRBV28
cdr3_aa: CASSYTSNIFDEQFF
cdr3_nt: TGTGCCAGCAGCTATACTAGCAACATCTTCGATGAGCAGTTCTTC

j_call: TRBJ2-3
clone_size: .
d_call: TRBD2
v_call: TRBV4-2
cdr3_aa: CASSQDPLAGGGSTDTQYF
cdr3_nt: TGTGCCAGCAGCCAAGATCCCCTAGCGGGGGGCGGAAGCACAGATACGCAGTATTTT

j_call: TRBJ2-1
clone_size: .
d_call: TRBD2
v_call: TRBV7-2
cdr3_aa: CASSRKLTLAGGPGNEQFF
cdr3_nt: TGTGCCAGCAGCCGCAAACTGACACTAGCGGGAGGCCCGGGCAATGAGCAGTTCTTC

j_call: TRBJ1-1
clone_size: .
d_call: .
v_call: TRBV7-8
cdr3_aa: CASSLEEAGYTEAFF
cdr3_nt: TGTGCCAGCAGCTTAGAAGAGGCAGGGTACACTGAAGCTTTCTTT

j_call: TRBJ1-3
clone_size: .
d_call: .
v_call: TRBV12-5
cdr3_aa: CASGLDPGTSIYF
cdr3_nt: TGTGCTAGTGGTTTGGACCCAGGTACCTCAATATATTTT

j_call: TRBJ1-5
clone_size: few
d_call: .
v_call: TRBV15
cdr3_aa: CATSTRTGNQPQHF
cdr3_nt: TGTGCCACCAGCACCCGGACAGGCAATCAGCCCCAGCATTTT

j_call: TRBJ2-5
clone_size: .
d_call: .
v_call: TRBV11-3
cdr3_aa: CASSPTGVETQYF
cdr3_nt: TGTGCCAGCAGCCCGACCGGGGTAGAGACCCAGTACTTC

j_call: TRBJ2-1
clone_size: .
d_call: TRBD1
v_call: TRBV2
cdr3_aa: CASSDLNRGLYNEQFF
cdr3_nt: TGTGCCAGCAGTGATCTTAATAGGGGGCTATACAATGAGCAGTTCTTC

j_call: TRBJ2-1
clone_size: .
d_call: TRBD1
v_call: TRBV6-5
cdr3_aa: CASSVQGGNEQFF
cdr3_nt: TGTGCCAGCAGTGTACAGGGGGGAAATGAGCAGTTCTTC

j_call: TRBJ2-3
clone_size: .
d_call: .
v_call: TRBV5-1
cdr3_aa: CASSLTIGARASDTQYF
cdr3_nt: TGCGCCAGCAGCTTGACCATTGGGGCTCGGGCTTCAGATACGCAGTATTTT

j_call: TRBJ2-7
clone_size: .
d_call: TRBD2
v_call: TRBV7-2
cdr3_aa: CASSLDGGAALEQYF
cdr3_nt: TGTGCCAGCAGCTTAGACGGGGGGGCGGCGCTAGAGCAGTACTTC

j_call: TRBJ2-1
clone_size: once
d_call: TRBD2
v_call: TRBV27
cdr3_aa: CASSSPISGSGAYNEQFF
cdr3_nt: TGTGCCAGCAGTTCCCCTATTAGCGGGAGTGGGGCCTACAATGAGCAGTTCTTC

j_call: TRBJ2-1
clone_size: .
d_call: TRBD2
v_call: TRBV11-3
cdr3_aa: CASSSTLAAQFF
cdr3_nt: TGTGCCAGCAGCTCAACCCTAGCGGCCCAGTTCTTC

j_call: TRBJ1-5
clone_size: few
d_call: .
v_call: TRBV4-1
cdr3_aa: CASSQDWGLDQPQHF
cdr3_nt: TGCGCCAGCAGCCAAGATTGGGGGCTGGATCAGCCCCAGCATTTT

j_call: TRBJ1-4
clone_size: .
d_call: .
v_call: TRBV5-1
cdr3_aa: CASSLGGIGEKLFF
cdr3_nt: TGCGCCAGCAGCTTGGGAGGGATCGGTGAAAAACTGTTTTTT

j_call: TRBJ1-1
clone_size: .
d_call: TRBD1
v_call: TRBV4-1
cdr3_aa: CASSQDPGGPIMNTEAFF
cdr3_nt: TGCGCCAGCAGCCAAGACCCAGGGGGGCCTATAATGAACACTGAAGCTTTCTTT

j_call: TRBJ2-5
clone_size: .
d_call: .
v_call: TRBV5-1
cdr3_aa: CASSLLGIGQETQYF
cdr3_nt: TGCGCCAGCAGCTTGCTGGGCATCGGACAAGAGACCCAGTACTTC

j_call: TRBJ2-1
clone_size: .
d_call: TRBD1
v_call: TRBV7-2
cdr3_aa: CASSLTGVGNEQFF
cdr3_nt: TGTGCCAGCAGCCTAACAGGGGTTGGGAATGAGCAGTTCTTC

j_call: TRBJ1-1
clone_size: few
d_call: .
v_call: TRBV15
cdr3_aa: CATSRDRRNTEAFF
cdr3_nt: TGTGCCACCAGCAGAGATAGGAGGAACACTGAAGCTTTCTTT

j_call: TRBJ2-2
clone_size: .
d_call: .
v_call: TRBV4-3
cdr3_aa: CASSQRGGAGELFF
cdr3_nt: TGCGCCAGCAGCCAAAGGGGGGGGGCCGGGGAGCTGTTTTTT

j_call: TRBJ2-5
clone_size: few
d_call: TRBD2
v_call: TRBV9
cdr3_aa: CASSPVAGGQETQYF
cdr3_nt: TGTGCCAGCAGCCCCGTGGCGGGGGGGCAGGAGACCCAGTACTTC

j_call: TRBJ2-3
clone_size: .
d_call: TRBD1
v_call: TRBV7-3
cdr3_aa: CASSLTGGSTDTQYF
cdr3_nt: TGTGCCAGCAGCTTGACAGGGGGTAGCACAGATACGCAGTATTTT

j_call: TRBJ2-5
clone_size: .
d_call: TRBD2
v_call: TRBV7-8
cdr3_aa: CASSRTSGGGRETQYF
cdr3_nt: TGTGCCAGCAGCCGGACTAGCGGGGGGGGAAGGGAGACCCAGTACTTC

j_call: TRBJ2-5
clone_size: medium-sized
d_call: TRBD2
v_call: TRBV28
cdr3_aa: CASSTQGRAGGRGETQYF
cdr3_nt: TGTGCCAGCAGCACCCAGGGAAGGGCGGGGGGAAGAGGAGAGACCCAGTACTTC

j_call: TRBJ2-1
clone_size: .
d_call: TRBD2
v_call: TRBV10-3
cdr3_aa: CAIGTGTSLLDEQFF
cdr3_nt: TGTGCCATCGGGACCGGGACTAGCCTGTTGGATGAGCAGTTCTTC

j_call: TRBJ2-1
clone_size: .
d_call: .
v_call: TRBV19
cdr3_aa: CASRHPGHFGSYNEQFF
cdr3_nt: TGTGCCAGTAGACACCCGGGACATTTCGGCTCCTACAATGAGCAGTTCTTC

j_call: TRBJ2-2
clone_size: .
d_call: .
v_call: TRBV9
cdr3_aa: CASSVRPGELFF
cdr3_nt: TGTGCCAGCAGCGTTCGTCCCGGGGAGCTGTTTTTT

j_call: TRBJ2-1
clone_size: few
d_call: .
v_call: TRBV5-6
cdr3_aa: CAWWGLAPYNEQFF
cdr3_nt: TGTGCCTGGTGGGGACTGGCCCCCTACAATGAGCAGTTCTTC

j_call: TRBJ1-2
clone_size: .
d_call: .
v_call: TRBV23-1
cdr3_aa: CASSQFDRSYGYTF
cdr3_nt: TGCGCCAGCAGTCAATTTGACAGGAGCTATGGCTACACCTTC

j_call: TRBJ1-1
clone_size: .
d_call: .
v_call: TRBV4-3
cdr3_aa: CASSQSGNTEAFF
cdr3_nt: TGCGCCAGCAGCCAGAGCGGAAACACTGAAGCTTTCTTT

j_call: TRBJ1-1
clone_size: .
d_call: .
v_call: TRBV18
cdr3_aa: CASSPFGVTLASNTEAFF
cdr3_nt: TGTGCCAGCTCACCCTTCGGGGTTACACTCGCCTCGAACACTGAAGCTTTCTTT

j_call: TRBJ1-1
clone_size: .
d_call: .
v_call: TRBV27
cdr3_aa: CASSLARGGTEAFF
cdr3_nt: TGTGCCAGCAGTTTAGCTCGGGGGGGCACTGAAGCTTTCTTT

j_call: TRBJ2-1
clone_size: .
d_call: .
v_call: TRBV9
cdr3_aa: CASSVAKYDEQFF
cdr3_nt: TGTGCCAGCAGCGTAGCTAAGTACGATGAGCAGTTCTTC

j_call: TRBJ2-5
clone_size: few
d_call: .
v_call: TRBV11-2
cdr3_aa: CASSLPRQGIQETQYF
cdr3_nt: TGTGCCAGCAGCTTACCCCGGCAGGGAATCCAAGAGACCCAGTACTTC

j_call: TRBJ2-7
clone_size: .
d_call: TRBD1
v_call: TRBV28
cdr3_aa: CASSAPGQGTYEQYF
cdr3_nt: TGTGCCAGCAGTGCCCCGGGACAGGGGACCTACGAGCAGTACTTC

j_call: TRBJ2-4
clone_size: .
d_call: TRBD2
v_call: TRBV28
cdr3_aa: CASGGTGGDKNIQYF
cdr3_nt: TGTGCCAGCGGGGGAACGGGGGGGGACAAAAACATTCAGTACTTC

j_call: TRBJ2-5
clone_size: .
d_call: TRBD2
v_call: TRBV2
cdr3_aa: CASSEEPSGGTQETQYF
cdr3_nt: TGTGCCAGCAGTGAGGAGCCTAGCGGGGGCACCCAAGAGACCCAGTACTTC

j_call: TRBJ1-2
clone_size: few
d_call: TRBD1
v_call: TRBV9
cdr3_aa: CASSVATGGNGYTF
cdr3_nt: TGTGCCAGCAGCGTAGCGACAGGGGGAAATGGCTACACCTTC

j_call: TRBJ2-3
clone_size: .
d_call: TRBD2
v_call: TRBV19
cdr3_aa: CASTRIAGGPTDTQYF
cdr3_nt: TGTGCCAGTACAAGGATAGCGGGGGGGCCAACAGATACGCAGTATTTT

j_call: TRBJ2-3
clone_size: .
d_call: TRBD2
v_call: TRBV7-3
cdr3_aa: CASSHGPLAGITDTQYF
cdr3_nt: TGTGCCAGCAGCCATGGCCCCCTAGCGGGGATCACAGATACGCAGTATTTT

j_call: TRBJ1-2
clone_size: few
d_call: TRBD1
v_call: TRBV7-3
cdr3_aa: CASSFGTGEGYTF
cdr3_nt: TGTGCCAGCAGCTTTGGGACAGGGGAAGGCTACACCTTC

j_call: TRBJ1-1
clone_size: few
d_call: .
v_call: TRBV28
cdr3_aa: CASTDLTGNTEAFF
cdr3_nt: TGTGCCAGCACCGACCTGACAGGGAACACTGAAGCTTTCTTT

j_call: TRBJ1-1
clone_size: few
d_call: .
v_call: TRBV9
cdr3_aa: CASSAQGEAFF
cdr3_nt: TGTGCCAGCAGCGCCCAGGGTGAAGCTTTCTTT